This T cell receptor (beta chain) comes out of a study of shared clonotypes between healthy human individuals. V lost 5 bases to trimming and J lost 5 bases, with 10 bases between them. Germline values: CDR1 KGHSH, CDR2 LQKENI. The CDR3 loop spans 13 amino acids. Each cell subset's genomic DNA was divided evenly among several immunoSEQ plates. The sorted-subset replicate PCRs were given around 190 ng DNA, which is tens of thousands of T cell genomes. Clones were read by immunoSEQ multiplex PCR, and TCRdb kept only the in-frame ones, dropping some. The profile shows over 2 million clones, 85% to 95% of them singletons.

The receptor was isolated from a man aged 18 to 29 in good health. Some clones in this sample may be carry-over from other donors' samples. The sequenced material came from naive CD4+ T cells from PBMCs. Sample subset: CD45RA+ positively selected. The rearrangement joins TRBV18 to TRBJ1-5; tentative D call: TRBD1 (5 bases). This CDR3 reads CASSTDSDQPQHF. The CDR3 region has the DNA TGTGCCAGCTCAACTGACAGTGATCAGCCCCAGCATTTT.